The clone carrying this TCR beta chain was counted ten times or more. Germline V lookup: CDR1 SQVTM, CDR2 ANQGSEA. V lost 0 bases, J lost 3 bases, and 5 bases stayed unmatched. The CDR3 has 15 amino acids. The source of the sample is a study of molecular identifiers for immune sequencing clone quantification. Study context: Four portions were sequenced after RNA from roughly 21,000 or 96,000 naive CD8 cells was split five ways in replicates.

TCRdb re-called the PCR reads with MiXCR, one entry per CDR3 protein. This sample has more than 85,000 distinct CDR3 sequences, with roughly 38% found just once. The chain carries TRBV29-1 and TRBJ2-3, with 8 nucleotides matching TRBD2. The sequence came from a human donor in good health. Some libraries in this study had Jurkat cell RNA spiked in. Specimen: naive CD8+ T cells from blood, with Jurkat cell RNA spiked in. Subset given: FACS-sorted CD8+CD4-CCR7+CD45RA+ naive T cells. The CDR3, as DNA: TGCAGCGTTGAAGAGCGGGGGGCGAGGACAGATACGCAGTATTTT. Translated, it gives CSVEERGARTDTQYF.